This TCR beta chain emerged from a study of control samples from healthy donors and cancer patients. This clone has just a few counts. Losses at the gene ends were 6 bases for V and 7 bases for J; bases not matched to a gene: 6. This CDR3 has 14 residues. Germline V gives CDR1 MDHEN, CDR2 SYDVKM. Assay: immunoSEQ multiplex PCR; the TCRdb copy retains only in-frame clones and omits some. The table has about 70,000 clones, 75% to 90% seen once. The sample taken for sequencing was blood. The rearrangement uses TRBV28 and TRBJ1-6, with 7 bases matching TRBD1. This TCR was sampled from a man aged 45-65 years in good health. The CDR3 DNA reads TGTGCCAGCAGCCGAAAGGGACAGAATTCACCCCTCCACTTT. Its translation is CASSRKGQNSPLHF.